The rows below give T cell receptor beta chains drawn from one sample of a study of shared clonotypes between healthy human individuals. The assay was immunoSEQ multiplex PCR, and TCRdb's table has in-frame clones only and misses some. The table lists some 690,000 clones, less than 95% of them singletons. The sequenced sample consisted of memory CD8+ T cells from PBMCs. These receptors came from a man between 18 and 29 years old in good health. Some clones in this sample may be carry-over from other donors' samples. Each CDR3 is given with its conserved first and last residue. The D gene is left open where the match is weak. Only part of the rows carry a size: once, few, many, or a class if the clone is expanded.

TRBV4-1	TRBD1	.	TRBJ2-1	CASSVQGDEQFF	TGCGCCAGCAGCGTTCAGGGGGATGAGCAGTTCTTC
TRBV5-6	.	many	TRBJ2-7	CASSLGGTGSSYEQYF	TGTGCCAGCAGCTTGGGTGGGACGGGCAGCTCCTACGAGCAGTACTTC
TRBV7-8	.	.	TRBJ2-1	CASSSSEFSYNEQFF	TGTGCCAGCAGCTCTAGCGAGTTCTCCTACAATGAGCAGTTCTTC
TRBV7-8	.	.	TRBJ2-1	CASSRKRNEQFF	TGTGCCAGCAGCCGCAAAAGGAATGAGCAGTTCTTC
TRBV11-1	TRBD1	.	TRBJ2-2	CASSSRQGNGELFF	TGTGCCAGCAGCTCCCGACAGGGGAACGGGGAGCTGTTTTTT
TRBV11-2	.	.	TRBJ2-7	CASSLALGTREQYF	TGTGCCAGCAGCTTAGCACTCGGGACGAGAGAGCAGTACTTC
TRBV5-1	TRBD1	.	TRBJ2-7	CASSLGDRTYEQYF	TGCGCCAGCAGCTTGGGGGACAGAACCTACGAGCAGTACTTC
TRBV28	TRBD1	.	TRBJ2-5	CASRTGAILEYQTQYF	TGTGCCAGCAGAACAGGGGCCATCTTGGAGTACCAGACCCAGTACTTC
TRBV9	.	.	TRBJ2-7	CASSRYGTESSYEQYF	TGTGCCAGCAGCCGATACGGGACGGAGAGCTCCTACGAGCAGTACTTC
TRBV5-6	.	.	TRBJ1-1	CASRTGGANTEAFF	TGTGCCAGCAGAACCGGGGGAGCGAACACTGAAGCTTTCTTT
TRBV25-1	.	.	TRBJ1-2	CASSALYYTF	TGTGCCAGCAGTGCCCTCTACTACACCTTC
TRBV30	.	.	TRBJ1-2	CAWSEPRGQLYGYTF	TGTGCCTGGAGTGAGCCGCGGGGGCAGCTCTATGGCTACACCTTC
TRBV4-1	TRBD1	.	TRBJ1-4	CASSQTGVNEKLFF	TGCGCCAGCAGCCAAACAGGGGTTAATGAAAAACTGTTTTTT
TRBV7-8	.	.	TRBJ2-7	CASSLVAGNYEQYF	TGTGCCAGCAGCTTAGTCGCGGGGAACTACGAGCAGTACTTC
TRBV4-1	TRBD2	.	TRBJ2-1	CASSGLAAYNEQFF	TGCGCCAGCAGCGGACTAGCGGCCTACAATGAGCAGTTCTTC
TRBV29-1	.	.	TRBJ1-1	CSGRTMNTEAFF	TGCAGCGGGAGGACTATGAACACTGAAGCTTTCTTT
TRBV4-3	.	.	TRBJ2-2	CASSQKSRVSGELFF	TGCGCCAGCAGCCAAAAAAGCAGGGTTTCCGGGGAGCTGTTTTTT
TRBV5-1	TRBD2	.	TRBJ2-7	CASSILAGGSSYEQYF	TGCGCCAGCAGCATACTAGCGGGAGGGAGCTCCTACGAGCAGTACTTC
TRBV9	TRBD1	.	TRBJ2-7	CASSAFGQGPVSF	TGTGCCAGCAGCGCATTTGGACAGGGACCCGTCAGCTTC
TRBV5-5	.	.	TRBJ1-3	CASSSGTIGGNTIYF	TGTGCCAGCAGCTCGGGGACAATTGGTGGAAACACCATATATTTT
TRBV28	.	.	TRBJ1-5	CASSGQYDNQPQHF	TGTGCCAGCAGCGGACAGTATGACAATCAGCCCCAGCATTTT
TRBV11-2	.	.	TRBJ2-3	CASSAREGPSTDTQYF	TGTGCCAGCAGCGCTCGGGAAGGACCAAGCACAGATACGCAGTATTTT
TRBV11-1	.	.	TRBJ2-1	CASRPWGVDEQFF	TGTGCCAGCAGACCCTGGGGGGTCGATGAGCAGTTCTTC
TRBV29-1	.	.	TRBJ2-1	CSGTRREQFF	TGCAGCGGTACCCGGCGGGAGCAGTTCTTC
TRBV7-6	TRBD2	.	TRBJ2-3	CASSFREGGTDTQYF	TGTGCCAGCAGCTTCCGGGAGGGTGGCACAGATACGCAGTATTTT
TRBV5-3	.	.	TRBJ1-4	CARSLAAGRNEKLFF	TGTGCCAGAAGCTTGGCCGCAGGACGGAATGAAAAACTGTTTTTT
TRBV9	.	.	TRBJ2-3	CASSGGSTDTQYF	TGTGCCAGCAGCGGGGGTAGCACAGATACGCAGTATTTT
TRBV7-3	.	.	TRBJ1-1	CASSLIEAGEAFF	TGTGCCAGCAGCCTTATTGAGGCGGGAGAAGCTTTCTTT
TRBV2	.	.	TRBJ2-5	CASRSGTAKETQYF	TGTGCCAGCAGGTCCGGGACGGCGAAAGAGACCCAGTACTTC
TRBV19	.	.	TRBJ1-1	CASSWGLGLGRYEAFF	TGTGCCAGTAGTTGGGGGTTGGGGCTTGGGCGCTATGAAGCTTTCTTT
TRBV11-2	TRBD2	once	TRBJ2-7	CASSLGLAGFGGYEQYF	TGTGCCAGCAGCTTGGGTCTAGCGGGGTTTGGGGGGTACGAGCAGTACTTC
TRBV4-1	.	.	TRBJ1-1	CASSLVGVATEAFF	TGCGCCAGCAGCCTCGTAGGGGTTGCCACTGAAGCTTTCTTT
TRBV27	TRBD2	once	TRBJ2-1	CASSSTSSAGGFSPEQFF	TGTGCCAGCAGCTCCACCTCGTCAGCGGGAGGGTTTTCTCCTGAGCAGTTCTTC
TRBV28	TRBD2	.	TRBJ2-7	CASSSSLAAISYEQYF	TGTGCCAGCAGTTCGTCGCTAGCGGCTATCTCCTACGAGCAGTACTTC
TRBV30	TRBD2	few	TRBJ2-1	CAWSPREEGEQFF	TGTGCCTGGAGTCCGCGGGAGGAGGGTGAGCAGTTCTTC
TRBV28	TRBD2	.	TRBJ2-1	CASSFSGRGEQFF	TGTGCCAGCAGTTTCAGCGGGAGGGGTGAGCAGTTCTTC
TRBV7-6	.	.	TRBJ1-1	CASSLGSSQRGTEAFF	TGTGCCAGCAGCTTGGGCAGCTCCCAGCGGGGCACTGAAGCTTTCTTT
TRBV5-6	.	.	TRBJ1-1	CASSLAGGSHEAFF	TGTGCCAGCAGCTTGGCAGGAGGATCCCATGAAGCTTTCTTT
TRBV7-3	TRBD1	.	TRBJ2-2	CASSHTQDRPGELFF	TGTGCCAGCAGCCACACCCAGGACAGGCCCGGGGAGCTGTTTTTT
TRBV7-8	.	.	TRBJ2-7	CASSPVWGLSYEQYF	TGTGCCAGCAGCCCTGTTTGGGGCCTCTCCTACGAGCAGTACTTC
TRBV27	TRBD2	.	TRBJ2-7	CASSTRLAGVTHEQYF	TGTGCCAGCAGTACGAGACTAGCGGGAGTAACCCACGAGCAGTACTTC
TRBV6-1	TRBD1	.	TRBJ2-7	CASNRQGAFEQYF	TGTGCCAGCAATAGACAGGGGGCGTTCGAGCAGTACTTC
TRBV7-3	TRBD2	.	TRBJ2-1	CASSSYKLAGRNNEQFF	TGTGCCAGCAGCTCATACAAACTAGCGGGGAGGAACAATGAGCAGTTCTTC
TRBV29-1	.	.	TRBJ1-2	CSVYGPTTTKNYGYTF	TGCAGCGTCTATGGACCGACAACCACCAAAAACTATGGCTACACCTTC
TRBV7-9	.	.	TRBJ1-6	CASSLSQYNSPLHF	TGTGCCAGCAGCTTAAGCCAGTATAATTCACCCCTCCACTTT
TRBV7-9	.	.	TRBJ2-2	CASSPPAGANTGELFF	TGTGCCAGCAGCCCCCCGGCAGGGGCGAACACCGGGGAGCTGTTTTTT
TRBV11-2	TRBD2	.	TRBJ2-7	CASSFRLAGSDTPYEQYF	TGTGCCAGCAGCTTCCGACTAGCGGGAAGTGATACCCCCTACGAGCAGTACTTC
TRBV5-5	.	.	TRBJ2-7	CASSSRTARYTRDSYEQYF	TGTGCCAGCAGCTCGCGGACAGCTAGGTATACGAGGGACTCCTACGAGCAGTACTTC